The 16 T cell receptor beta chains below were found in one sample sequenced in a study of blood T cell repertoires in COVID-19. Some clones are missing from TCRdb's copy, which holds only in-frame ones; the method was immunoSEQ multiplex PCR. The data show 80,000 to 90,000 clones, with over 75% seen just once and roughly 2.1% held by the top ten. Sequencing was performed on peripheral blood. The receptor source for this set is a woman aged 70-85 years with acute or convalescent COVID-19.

The CDR3 spells CASRPVPAGDYNEQFF. As DNA, the CDR3 is TGCGCCAGCAGGCCAGTACCAGCGGGGGACTACAATGAGCAGTTCTTC. This rearrangement joins TRBV4-1 to TRBJ2-1; 8 nucleotides agree with TRBD2. Germline V gene sequence: CDR1 MGHRA, CDR2 YSYEKL. V gave up 6 bases and J gave up 3 bases; unmatched junction bases: 10. CDR3 size: 16 residues.

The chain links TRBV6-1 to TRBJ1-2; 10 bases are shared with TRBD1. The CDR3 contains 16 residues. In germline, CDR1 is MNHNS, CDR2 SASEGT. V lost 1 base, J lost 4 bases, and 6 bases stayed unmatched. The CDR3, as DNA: TGTGCCAGCAGTGAAGTTGGGACAGGGGTTGGCTATGGCTACACCTTC. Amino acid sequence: CASSEVGTGVGYGYTF.

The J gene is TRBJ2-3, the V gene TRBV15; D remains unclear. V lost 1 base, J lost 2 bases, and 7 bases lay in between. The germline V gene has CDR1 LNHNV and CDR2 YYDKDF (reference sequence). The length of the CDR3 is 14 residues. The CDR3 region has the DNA TGTGCCACCAGCAGAGGAGAGTTCACAGATACGCAGTATTTT. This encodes CATSRGEFTDTQYF.

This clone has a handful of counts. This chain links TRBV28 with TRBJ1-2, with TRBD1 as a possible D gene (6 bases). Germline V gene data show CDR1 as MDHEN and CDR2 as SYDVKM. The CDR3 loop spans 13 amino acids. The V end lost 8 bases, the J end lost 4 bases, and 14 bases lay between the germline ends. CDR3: CASRPPDSYGYTF. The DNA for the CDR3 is TGTGCCAGCCGCCCACCGGACAGCTATGGCTACACCTTC.

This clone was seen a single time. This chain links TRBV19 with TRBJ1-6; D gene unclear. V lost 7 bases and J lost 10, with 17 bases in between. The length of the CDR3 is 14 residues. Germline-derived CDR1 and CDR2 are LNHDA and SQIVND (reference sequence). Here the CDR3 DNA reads TGTGCCAGTATAAACCAGCCCGGGTTATCACCCCTCCACTTT. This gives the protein CASINQPGLSPLHF.

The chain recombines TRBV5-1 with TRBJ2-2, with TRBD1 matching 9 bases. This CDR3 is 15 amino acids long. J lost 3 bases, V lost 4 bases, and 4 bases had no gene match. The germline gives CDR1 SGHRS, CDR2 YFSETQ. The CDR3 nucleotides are TGCGCCAGCAGCCCACAGGGGGCGGACACCGGGGAGCTGTTTTTT. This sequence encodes CASSPQGADTGELFF.

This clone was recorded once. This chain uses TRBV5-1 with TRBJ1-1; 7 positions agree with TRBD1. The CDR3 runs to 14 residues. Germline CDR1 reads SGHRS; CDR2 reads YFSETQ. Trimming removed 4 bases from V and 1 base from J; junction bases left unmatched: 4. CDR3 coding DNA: TGCGCCAGCAGCCGGGGACAGACGAACACTGAAGCTTTCTTT. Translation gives CASSRGQTNTEAFF. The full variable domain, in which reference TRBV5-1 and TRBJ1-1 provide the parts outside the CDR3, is KAGVTQTPRYLIKTRGQQVTLSCSPISGHRSVSWYQQTPGQGLQFLFEYFSETQRNKGNFPGRFSGRQFSNSRSEMNVSTLELGDSALYLCASSRGQTNTEAFFGQGTRLTVV.

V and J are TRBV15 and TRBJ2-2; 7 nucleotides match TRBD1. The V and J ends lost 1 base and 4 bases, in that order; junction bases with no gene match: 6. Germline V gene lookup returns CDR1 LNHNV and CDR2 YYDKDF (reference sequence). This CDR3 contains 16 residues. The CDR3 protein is CATSRGGRGFTGELFF. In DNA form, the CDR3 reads TGTGCCACCAGCAGAGGCGGCAGGGGGTTCACCGGGGAGCTGTTTTTT.

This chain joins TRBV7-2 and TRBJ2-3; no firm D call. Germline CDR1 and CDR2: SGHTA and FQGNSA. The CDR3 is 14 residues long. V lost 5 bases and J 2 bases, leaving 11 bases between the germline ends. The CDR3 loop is CASSPTTNTDTQYF. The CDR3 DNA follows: TGTGCCAGCAGCCCGACGACAAACACAGATACGCAGTATTTT.

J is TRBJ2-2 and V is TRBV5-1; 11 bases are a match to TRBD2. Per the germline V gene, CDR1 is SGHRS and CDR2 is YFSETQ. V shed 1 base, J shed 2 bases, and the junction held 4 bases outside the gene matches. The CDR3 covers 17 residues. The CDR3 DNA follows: TGCGCCAGCAGCTTGCTTCTAGCGGGGGGAAACACCGGGGAGCTGTTTTTT. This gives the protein CASSLLLAGGNTGELFF.

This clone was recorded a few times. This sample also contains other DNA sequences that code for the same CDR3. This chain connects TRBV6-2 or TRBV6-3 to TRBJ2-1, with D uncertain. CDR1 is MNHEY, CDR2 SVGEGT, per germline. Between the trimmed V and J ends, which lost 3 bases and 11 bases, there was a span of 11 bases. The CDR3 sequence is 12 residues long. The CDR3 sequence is CASSYDRVKQFF. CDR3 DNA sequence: TGTGCCAGCAGTTATGATCGGGTTAAGCAGTTCTTC.

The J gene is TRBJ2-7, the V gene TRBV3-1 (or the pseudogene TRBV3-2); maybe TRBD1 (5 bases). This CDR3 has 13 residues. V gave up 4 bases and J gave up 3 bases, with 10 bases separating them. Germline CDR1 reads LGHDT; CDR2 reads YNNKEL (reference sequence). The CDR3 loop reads CASSLTTDYEQYF. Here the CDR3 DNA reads TGTGCCAGCAGCCTTACGACAGACTACGAGCAGTACTTC.

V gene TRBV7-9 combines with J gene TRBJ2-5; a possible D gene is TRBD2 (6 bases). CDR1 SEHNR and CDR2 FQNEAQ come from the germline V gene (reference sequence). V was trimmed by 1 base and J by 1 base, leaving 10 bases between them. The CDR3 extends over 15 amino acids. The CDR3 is CASSLGLGGQETQYF. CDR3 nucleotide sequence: TGTGCCAGCAGCTTAGGTCTCGGGGGCCAAGAGACCCAGTACTTC. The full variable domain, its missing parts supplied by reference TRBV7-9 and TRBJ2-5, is DTGVSQNPRHKITKRGQNVTFRCDPISEHNRLYWYRQTLGQGPEFLTYFQNEAQLEKSRLLSDRFSAERPKGSFSTLEIQRTEQGDSAMYLCASSLGLGGQETQYFGPGTRLLVL.

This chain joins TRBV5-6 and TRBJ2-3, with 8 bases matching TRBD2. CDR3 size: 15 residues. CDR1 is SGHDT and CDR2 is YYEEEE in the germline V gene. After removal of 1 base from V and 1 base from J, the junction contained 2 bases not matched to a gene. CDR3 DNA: TGTGCCAGCAGCTTGATACTAGCGGGCACAGATACGCAGTATTTT. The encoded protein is CASSLILAGTDTQYF. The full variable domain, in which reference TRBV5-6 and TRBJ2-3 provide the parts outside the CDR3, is DAGVTQSPTHLIKTRGQQVTLRCSPKSGHDTVSWYQQALGQGPQFIFQYYEEEERQRGNFPDRFSGHQFPNYSSELNVNALLLGDSALYLCASSLILAGTDTQYFGPGTRLTVL.

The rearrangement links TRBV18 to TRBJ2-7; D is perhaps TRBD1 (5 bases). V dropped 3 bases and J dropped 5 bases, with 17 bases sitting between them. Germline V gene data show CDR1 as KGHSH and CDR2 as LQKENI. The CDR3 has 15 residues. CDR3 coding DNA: TGTGCCAGCTCACCGTCGGCAGGGATGTCAGACGAGCAGTACTTC. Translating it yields CASSPSAGMSDEQYF. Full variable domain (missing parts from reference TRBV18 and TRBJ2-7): NAGVMQNPRHLVRRRGQEARLRCSPMKGHSHVYWYRQLPEEGLKFMVYLQKENIIDESGMPKERFSAEFPKEGPSILRIQQVVRGDSAAYFCASSPSAGMSDEQYFGPGTRLTVT.

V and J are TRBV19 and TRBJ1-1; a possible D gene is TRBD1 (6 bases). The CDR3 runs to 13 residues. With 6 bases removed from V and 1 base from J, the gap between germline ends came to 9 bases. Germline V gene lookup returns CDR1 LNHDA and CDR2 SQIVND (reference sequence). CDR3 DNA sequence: TGTGCCAGTAGGGAACAGGGGAACACTGAAGCTTTCTTT. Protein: CASREQGNTEAFF.